Listed below are T cell receptor beta chains from one sample, sequenced in a study of T cells expressing NK-cell markers. From its re-call of the 5' RACE reads, TCRdb lists each CDR3 protein once, without DNA. Found here are 500,000 or so distinct CDR3 sequences; the top ten clones hold approximately 3.5%. Sequencing was carried out using blood T cells: a sorted CD56 or NKG2C T cell subset, CD4+ or CD8+ T cells, or bulk PBMC T cells (not recorded which). These receptors were taken from a man between 18 and 29 years old in good health. Each CDR3 is given with its conserved first and last residue.

TRBV20-1,TRBJ2-1,CSAVDKGVIEQFF
TRBV3-1,TRBJ2-3,CASSQAGLMADTQYF
TRBV20-1,TRBJ1-3,CSARRRAGRLSSGNTIYF
TRBV5-1,TRBJ2-3,CASSAGQGMDTQYF
TRBV7-2,TRBJ2-3,CASSLSRGSTDTQYF
TRBV4-1,TRBJ2-1,CASSQDAGGEYYNEQFF
TRBV5-1,TRBJ2-1,CASSLQGTSPNEQFF
TRBV29-1,TRBJ2-7,CSVEKRDSSSYEQYF
TRBV6-5,TRBJ1-2,CASGQGNGYTF
TRBV10-3,TRBJ2-3,CAISERLGGGTDTQYF
TRBV29-1,TRBJ2-1,CSVRPSQGEQFF
TRBV7-6,TRBJ1-1,CASSIFPKTEAFF
TRBV20-1,TRBJ2-1,CSASPWAGEYNEQFF
TRBV11-1,TRBJ2-1,CASSLGSGQREFF
TRBV7-9,TRBJ1-5,CASSSGRDNQPQHF
TRBV6-2/TRBV6-3,TRBJ2-1,CASSGTSFNEQFF
TRBV20-1,TRBJ1-3,CSATEGGFGNTIYF
TRBV4-3,TRBJ2-7,CASSPEVAGATYEQYF
TRBV6-4,TRBJ1-2,CASSEGPGIYGYTF
TRBV20-1,TRBJ2-3,CSARDIGAGGPGPDTQYF
TRBV15,TRBJ2-4,CATSRGTLLENIQYF
TRBV9,TRBJ2-3,CASSQSPSETQYF
TRBV7-2,TRBJ2-1,CASSSGGGRVSGEQFF
TRBV12-3/TRBV12-4,TRBJ2-1,CASSLSGGSYNEQFF
TRBV7-2,TRBJ2-5,CASSRGVMETQYF
TRBV4-2,TRBJ2-1,CASSQEPDPATHEQFF
TRBV4-2,TRBJ2-2,CASSQDGARNTGELFF
TRBV4-3,TRBJ2-7,CASSQESLAGGPFSYEQYF
TRBV5-1,TRBJ1-1,CASREGGGNTEAFF
TRBV12-3/TRBV12-4,TRBJ2-3,CASSLGPGLAGDSTDTQYF
TRBV15,TRBJ2-7,CATSRVQGGNEQYF
TRBV2,TRBJ2-1,CASNRPTLLAGGNEQFF
TRBV5-1,TRBJ2-2,CASSFRADGELFF
TRBV6-2/TRBV6-3,TRBJ2-2,CASSRVGTKNTGELFF
TRBV28,TRBJ2-3,CASSRTSGRIITQYF
TRBV18,TRBJ2-3,CASSPPRASGTDTQYF
TRBV28,TRBJ2-1,CASNGAGVGNEQFF